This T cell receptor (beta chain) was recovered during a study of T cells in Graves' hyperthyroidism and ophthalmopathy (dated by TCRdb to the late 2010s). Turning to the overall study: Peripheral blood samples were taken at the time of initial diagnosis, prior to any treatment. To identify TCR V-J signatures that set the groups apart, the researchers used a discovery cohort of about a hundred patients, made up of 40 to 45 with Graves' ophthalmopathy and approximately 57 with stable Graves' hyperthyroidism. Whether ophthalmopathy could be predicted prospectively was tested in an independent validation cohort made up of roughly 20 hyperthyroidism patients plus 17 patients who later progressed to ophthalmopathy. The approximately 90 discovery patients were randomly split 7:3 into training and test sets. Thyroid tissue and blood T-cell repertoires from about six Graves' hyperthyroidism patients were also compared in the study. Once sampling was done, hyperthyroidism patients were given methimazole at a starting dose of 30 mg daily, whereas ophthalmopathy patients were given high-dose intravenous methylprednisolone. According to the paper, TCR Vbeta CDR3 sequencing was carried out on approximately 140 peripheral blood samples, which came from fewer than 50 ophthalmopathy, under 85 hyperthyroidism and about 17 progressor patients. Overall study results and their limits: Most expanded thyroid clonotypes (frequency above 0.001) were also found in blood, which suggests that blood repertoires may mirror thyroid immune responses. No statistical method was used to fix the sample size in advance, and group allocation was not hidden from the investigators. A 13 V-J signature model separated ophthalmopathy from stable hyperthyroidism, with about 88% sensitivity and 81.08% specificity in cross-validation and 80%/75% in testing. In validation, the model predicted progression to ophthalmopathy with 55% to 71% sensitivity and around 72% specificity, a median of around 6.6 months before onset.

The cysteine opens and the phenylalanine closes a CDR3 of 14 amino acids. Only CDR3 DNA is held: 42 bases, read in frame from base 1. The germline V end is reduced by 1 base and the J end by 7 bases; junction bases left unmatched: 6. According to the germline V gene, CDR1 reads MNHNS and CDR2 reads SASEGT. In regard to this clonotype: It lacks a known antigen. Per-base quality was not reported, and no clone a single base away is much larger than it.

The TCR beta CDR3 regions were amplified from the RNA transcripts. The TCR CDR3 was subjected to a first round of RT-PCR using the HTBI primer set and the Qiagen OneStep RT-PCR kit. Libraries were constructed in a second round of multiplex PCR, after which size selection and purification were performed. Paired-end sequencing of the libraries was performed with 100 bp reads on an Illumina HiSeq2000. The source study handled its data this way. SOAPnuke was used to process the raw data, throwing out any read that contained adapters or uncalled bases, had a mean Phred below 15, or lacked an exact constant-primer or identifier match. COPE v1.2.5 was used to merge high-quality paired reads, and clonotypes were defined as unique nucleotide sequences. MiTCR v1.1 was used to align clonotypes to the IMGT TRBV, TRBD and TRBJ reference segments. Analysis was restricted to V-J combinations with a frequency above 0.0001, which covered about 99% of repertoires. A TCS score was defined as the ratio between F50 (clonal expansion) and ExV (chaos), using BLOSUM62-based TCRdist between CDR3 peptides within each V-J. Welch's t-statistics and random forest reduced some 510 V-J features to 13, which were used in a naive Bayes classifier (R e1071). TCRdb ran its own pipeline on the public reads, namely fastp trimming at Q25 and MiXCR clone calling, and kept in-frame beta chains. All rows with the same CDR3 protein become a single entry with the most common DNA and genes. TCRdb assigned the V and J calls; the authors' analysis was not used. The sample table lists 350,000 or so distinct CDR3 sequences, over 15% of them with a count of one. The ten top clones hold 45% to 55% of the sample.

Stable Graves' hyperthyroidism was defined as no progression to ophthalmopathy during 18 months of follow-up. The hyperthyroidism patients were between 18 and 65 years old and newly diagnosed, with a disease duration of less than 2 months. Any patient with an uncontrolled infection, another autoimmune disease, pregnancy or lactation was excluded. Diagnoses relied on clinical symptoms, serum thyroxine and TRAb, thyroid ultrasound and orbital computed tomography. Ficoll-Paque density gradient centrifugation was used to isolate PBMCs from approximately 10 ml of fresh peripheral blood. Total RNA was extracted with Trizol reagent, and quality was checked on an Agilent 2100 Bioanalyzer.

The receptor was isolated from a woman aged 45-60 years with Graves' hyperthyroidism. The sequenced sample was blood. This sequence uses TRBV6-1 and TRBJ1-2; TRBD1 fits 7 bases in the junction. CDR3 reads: CASSEGGGGSGYTF. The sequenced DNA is TGTGCCAGCAGTGAAGGGGGAGGGGGCTCTGGCTACACCTTC.